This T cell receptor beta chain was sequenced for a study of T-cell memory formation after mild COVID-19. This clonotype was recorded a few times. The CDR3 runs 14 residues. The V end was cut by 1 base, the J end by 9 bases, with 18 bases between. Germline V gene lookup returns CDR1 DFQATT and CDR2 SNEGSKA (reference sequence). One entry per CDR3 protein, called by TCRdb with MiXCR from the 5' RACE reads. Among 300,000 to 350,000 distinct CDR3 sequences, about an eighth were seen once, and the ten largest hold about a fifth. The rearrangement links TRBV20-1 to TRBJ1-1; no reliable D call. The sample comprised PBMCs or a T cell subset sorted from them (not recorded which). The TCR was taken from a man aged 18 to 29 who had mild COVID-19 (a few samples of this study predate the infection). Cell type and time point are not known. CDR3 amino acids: CSARVGSYEGKAFF. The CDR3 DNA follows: TGCAGTGCTAGAGTCGGGTCTTACGAAGGTAAAGCTTTCTTT.